A selection of T cell receptor beta chains follows, all from one sample in a study of T cell responses to AZD1222 COVID-19 vaccine. This table comes from immunoSEQ multiplex PCR, and its TCRdb copy is limited to in-frame clones, with some not included. The sample consists of some 130,000 clones, 85% to 95% of them appearing once. The starting material was peripheral blood, obtained 28 days after the second AZD1222 dose. These receptors originate from an adult who received the AZD1222 COVID-19 vaccine. CDR3s include the opening cysteine and the closing phenylalanine or tryptophan. The D gene is left open where the match is weak. Only part of the rows carry a size: once, few, many, or a class if the clone is expanded.

v_gene,j_gene,d_gene,abundance,CDR3aa,CDR3nt
TRBV6-5,TRBJ2-2,-,-,CASSYLGESSGELFF,TGTGCCAGCAGTTATTTAGGAGAGTCATCCGGGGAGCTGTTTTTT
TRBV5-1,TRBJ2-5,-,-,CASSTDRSGETQYF,TGCGCCAGCAGCACCGACAGGTCCGGGGAGACCCAGTACTTC
TRBV30,TRBJ2-7,-,-,CAWSRGRRGYEQYF,TGTGCCTGGAGTAGGGGCAGGAGAGGCTACGAGCAGTACTTC
TRBV25-1,TRBJ1-1,-,-,CASSEGVLGAFF,TGTGCCAGCAGTGAGGGGGTTTTGGGGGCTTTCTTT
TRBV5-8,TRBJ2-7,TRBD1,-,CASSRTGIGYEQYF,TGTGCCAGCAGCAGGACAGGGATAGGTTACGAGCAGTACTTC
TRBV19,TRBJ1-5,-,-,CASSGQLNQPQHF,TGTGCCAGTAGTGGGCAGTTAAATCAGCCCCAGCATTTT
TRBV7-9,TRBJ2-6,TRBD2,-,CASSSYSGGDFSGANVLTF,TGTGCCAGCAGCTCCTATTCCGGGGGGGACTTCTCTGGGGCCAACGTCCTGACTTTC
TRBV10-3,TRBJ1-3,-,once,CAISDSGNTIYF,TGTGCCATCAGTGACAGCGGAAACACCATATATTTT
TRBV27,TRBJ2-1,-,-,CASSSGLREQFF,TGTGCCAGCAGTAGCGGGCTGCGTGAGCAGTTCTTC
TRBV4-1,TRBJ1-2,-,-,CASSLTYQGFGLGGMEGYTF,TGCGCCAGCAGCTTAACCTACCAAGGGTTCGGTCTGGGAGGGATGGAGGGCTACACCTTC
TRBV5-4,TRBJ1-1,-,-,CASSLVGKTDTEAFF,TGTGCCAGCAGCTTGGTTGGGAAGACGGACACTGAAGCTTTCTTT
TRBV27,TRBJ2-3,TRBD2,-,CASSLSSRAGVVTDTQYF,TGTGCCAGCAGTTTATCGTCCAGAGCGGGGGTGGTCACAGATACGCAGTATTTT
TRBV30,TRBJ2-7,-,-,CAWSAAYEQYF,TGTGCCTGGAGTGCAGCTTACGAGCAGTACTTC
TRBV24-1,TRBJ1-5,TRBD1,-,CATSGPALLTGGNQPQHF,TGTGCCACCAGTGGCCCCGCTCTCTTGACAGGGGGCAATCAGCCCCAGCATTTT
TRBV7-6,TRBJ2-7,TRBD1,-,CASSSGTDISYEQYF,TGTGCCAGCAGCTCCGGGACAGACATCTCCTACGAGCAGTACTTC
TRBV18,TRBJ1-2,-,-,CASSPRSGDYGYTF,TGTGCCAGCTCACCACGGAGTGGGGACTATGGCTACACCTTC
TRBV6-1,TRBJ1-5,TRBD1,few,CASSERGQRDQPQHF,TGTGCCAGCAGTGAAAGGGGACAGCGGGATCAGCCCCAGCATTTT
TRBV7-8,TRBJ1-3,-,few,CASSPGVGRASGNTIYF,TGTGCCAGCAGCCCCGGGGTGGGCAGGGCGAGCGGAAACACCATATATTTT
TRBV5-1,TRBJ2-6,-,-,CASSSQGGGANVLTF,TGCGCCAGCAGCTCACAGGGAGGTGGGGCCAACGTCCTGACTTTC
TRBV19,TRBJ2-2,-,-,CASRRTDANTGELFF,TGTGCCAGTAGGCGGACGGATGCGAACACCGGGGAGCTGTTTTTT
TRBV30,TRBJ1-2,TRBD1,-,CASRQGANGYTF,TGTGCCTCCAGACAGGGGGCAAATGGCTACACCTTC
TRBV5-1,TRBJ2-7,TRBD1,-,CASRNTGTGDEQYF,TGCGCCAGCAGGAATACCGGGACAGGGGACGAGCAGTACTTC
TRBV11-2,TRBJ1-3,-,-,CASSLDPSWGAAGNTIYF,TGTGCCAGCAGCTTAGATCCGTCGTGGGGAGCTGCTGGAAACACCATATATTTT
TRBV19,TRBJ2-5,-,once,CASREKRGPFETQYF,TGTGCCAGTAGGGAAAAGAGGGGCCCTTTTGAGACCCAGTACTTC
TRBV4-1,TRBJ2-1,-,few,CASSQSSIAHNEQFF,TGCGCCAGCAGCCAATCCTCCATCGCCCACAATGAGCAGTTCTTC
TRBV19,TRBJ2-6,-,-,CASSIATAGANVLTF,TGTGCCAGTAGTATAGCCACCGCTGGGGCCAACGTCCTGACTTTC
TRBV5-5,TRBJ2-2,-,-,CASSTGRNAGELFF,TGTGCCAGCAGCACGGGGAGGAATGCCGGGGAGCTGTTTTTT
TRBV2,TRBJ1-5,-,-,CASRADSRNQPQHF,TGTGCCAGCAGAGCGGACAGCCGTAATCAGCCCCAGCATTTT
TRBV4-1,TRBJ1-2,-,-,CASSQPPGMRGYTF,TGCGCCAGCAGCCAACCCCCAGGGATGCGTGGCTACACCTTC
TRBV19,TRBJ1-1,-,-,CASLGPEAFF,TGTGCCTCGTTGGGCCCTGAAGCTTTCTTT
TRBV7-3,TRBJ2-5,TRBD2,-,CASSSTAGGPETQYF,TGTGCCAGCAGCTCAACAGCGGGGGGCCCGGAGACCCAGTACTTC
TRBV3-1/TRBV3-2,TRBJ2-7,-,-,CASSQAFGTSVYEQYF,TGTGCCAGCAGCCAAGCGTTCGGGACTTCTGTTTACGAGCAGTACTTC
TRBV21-1,TRBJ1-1,-,-,CASSARSSRNTEAFF,TGTGCCAGCAGCGCCCGGAGCTCGCGGAACACTGAAGCTTTCTTT
TRBV6-2/TRBV6-3,TRBJ1-2,TRBD1,-,CASSYSTGRDGYTF,TGTGCCAGCAGTTACTCGACAGGGCGGGATGGCTACACCTTC
TRBV3-1/TRBV3-2,TRBJ1-2,TRBD1,-,CASSQVSRGHGYTF,TGTGCCAGCAGCCAGGTTTCTAGGGGGCATGGCTACACCTTC
TRBV7-6,TRBJ1-5,-,-,CASSLGSSNNQPQHF,TGTGCCAGCAGCTTAGGAAGTTCGAACAATCAGCCCCAGCATTTT
TRBV30,TRBJ2-3,-,-,CAWRKTGFPDTQYF,TGTGCCTGGAGGAAAACGGGGTTCCCGGATACGCAGTATTTT
TRBV5-6,TRBJ2-3,-,-,CASSQGPGDTQYF,TGTGCCAGCAGCCAGGGACCAGGGGATACGCAGTATTTT
TRBV12-5,TRBJ2-3,TRBD2,few,CASGLVLAGGPDTQYF,TGTGCTAGTGGTTTGGTACTAGCGGGGGGGCCAGATACGCAGTATTTT
TRBV27,TRBJ1-2,-,-,CASRQGTYGYTF,TGTGCCAGCAGACAAGGAACTTATGGCTACACCTTC
TRBV11-2,TRBJ2-2,-,once,CASSLVGEFTGELFF,TGTGCCAGCAGCTTAGTAGGGGAATTCACCGGGGAGCTGTTTTTT
TRBV5-1,TRBJ1-1,-,-,CASSFLGPGDTEAFF,TGCGCCAGCAGCTTTCTGGGGCCCGGGGACACTGAAGCTTTCTTT
TRBV6-1,TRBJ2-7,-,-,CASSEVDSGLSYEQYF,TGTGCCAGCAGTGAAGTGGATTCAGGGCTCTCCTACGAGCAGTACTTC
TRBV28,TRBJ1-2,-,-,CASSLRQVGQGGYTF,TGTGCCAGCAGTTTAAGGCAGGTCGGGCAAGGAGGCTACACCTTC
TRBV7-9,TRBJ2-7,-,-,CASSATDSLRPYEQYF,TGTGCCAGCAGCGCAACGGACAGCCTAAGACCCTACGAGCAGTACTTC
TRBV3-1/TRBV3-2,TRBJ2-5,-,-,CASSQGGGLGQYF,TGTGCCAGCAGCCAAGGAGGCGGTCTTGGCCAGTACTTC
TRBV7-9,TRBJ1-2,TRBD1,once,CASSLSADRGPPLRGGYTF,TGTGCCAGCAGCTTATCGGCGGACAGGGGGCCCCCTCTAAGGGGTGGCTACACCTTC
TRBV7-9,TRBJ1-6,-,-,CASSLVVDSPLHF,TGTGCCAGCAGCTTAGTGGTTGATTCACCCCTCCACTTT
TRBV19,TRBJ1-1,TRBD1,few,CATSFGTGGITEAFF,TGTGCCACCTCGTTTGGGACAGGGGGGATCACTGAAGCTTTCTTT
TRBV11-3,TRBJ1-2,-,-,CASSPSLGDYGYTF,TGTGCCAGCAGCCCATCGCTGGGCGACTATGGCTACACCTTC
TRBV5-1,TRBJ1-2,-,few,CASSSLRQNNYGYTF,TGCGCCAGCAGCTCCTTACGACAGAATAACTATGGCTACACCTTC
TRBV6-1,TRBJ2-6,-,-,CASSELAGANVLTF,TGTGCCAGCAGTGAACTAGCTGGGGCCAACGTCCTGACTTTC
TRBV14,TRBJ2-1,-,-,CASSPTRLAYNEQFF,TGTGCCAGCAGCCCGACTAGATTGGCCTACAATGAGCAGTTCTTC
TRBV2,TRBJ1-4,TRBD1,-,CASTGQSEKLFF,TGTGCCAGCACGGGACAGAGTGAAAAACTGTTTTTT
TRBV27,TRBJ2-3,-,-,CASQVVFGDTQYF,TGTGCCAGTCAGGTAGTATTTGGAGATACGCAGTATTTT
TRBV30,TRBJ1-1,-,-,CAWTRPGGTLTIAFF,TGTGCCTGGACCCGGCCCGGGGGGACCCTCACGATCGCTTTCTTT
TRBV6-2/TRBV6-3,TRBJ1-2,TRBD1,-,CASSSTGDYGYTF,TGTGCCAGCAGTTCTACAGGGGACTATGGCTACACCTTC
TRBV4-1,TRBJ1-5,-,-,CASSRGLWTDQPQHF,TGCGCCAGCAGCCGCGGACTCTGGACGGATCAGCCCCAGCATTTT
TRBV28,TRBJ1-3,-,-,CASRPQGGGSGNTIYF,TGTGCCAGCAGGCCCCAAGGGGGAGGCTCTGGAAACACCATATATTTT